Detailed here is one TCR beta chain. Its antigen is not identified. The CDR3 is 13 amino acids. The germline V gene has CDR1 MNHEY and CDR2 SVGAGI. V shed 6 bases and J shed 10 bases, with 18 bases lying between them. Authors' data handling: Out-of-frame sequences were removed, leaving 2 million to 2.5 million distinct TCRbeta sequences. Some clones are missing from TCRdb's copy, which holds only in-frame ones; the method was immunoSEQ multiplex PCR. D and trimming were read from the DNA, whereas the V and J calls and clone size are those reported in that table. The sample has tens of thousands of clones; around 78% are singletons. This record comes from a study of memory CD4+ T cells and cytomegalovirus serostatus. General study points: The CMV-associated TCR signature appears largely within the CD4+ memory repertoire. About 40% of the roughly 160 known CMV-associated TCRbeta sequences appeared in CD4+ memory.

The sort gate was single viable CD3+CD4+CD8-CD45RO+ cells for memory CD4+ T cells. Serostatus was set by detecting CMV pp150, pp28, p38, p52 IgG. The chain recombines TRBV6-5 with TRBJ1-1; D not certain. The receptor was derived from an adult in good health and CMV-seronegative. Material: memory CD4+ T cells from blood. The CDR3 DNA is TGTGCCAGCAGGGCAGGAGAGGGTAGAGGAGCTTTCTTT. As protein: CASRAGEGRGAFF.